What follows are 24 T cell receptor beta chains derived from one specimen sequenced in a study of cytomegalovirus exposure and HLA in healthy donors. Researchers ran the PCR with 60 Vbeta and 13 Jbeta primers. Libraries were prepared by immunoSEQ multiplex PCR; TCRdb keeps only in-frame clonotypes and omits some of them. The table includes 160,000 or so clones, around four fifths detected once. Sequencing was carried out using PBMCs. The origin of the receptors is a woman aged 45-65 years in good health and CMV-seronegative.

The J gene is TRBJ1-6, the V gene TRBV14, with 7 bases that match TRBD1. The trim removed 0 bases at V and 0 bases at J, leaving 23 bases unmatched. The germline V gene has CDR1 SGHDN and CDR2 FVKESK. This CDR3 is 24 amino acids long. The CDR3 DNA reads as TGTGCCAGCAGCCAAGATAGTAGCGGACACGGGACAGAGAATCTTAGCTCCTATAATTCACCCCTCCACTTT. As protein: CASSQDSSGHGTENLSSYNSPLHF.

V is TRBV5-6 and J is TRBJ2-5; D gene uncertain. The CDR3 is 14 residues long. Germline loops: CDR1 SGHDT, CDR2 YYEEEE. The V end was cut by 0 bases, the J end by 0 bases, with 6 bases between. The CDR3 DNA sequence: TGTGCCAGCAGCTTGGTCGAGTACCAAGAGACCCAGTACTTC. This codes for CASSLVEYQETQYF.

This rearrangement joins TRBV5-4 to TRBJ2-1; the D gene is possibly TRBD2 (5 bases). There are 17 residues in the CDR3. V was pared by 5 bases and J by 0 bases, with 18 bases between. CDR1 and CDR2 (germline): SGHNT, YYREEE (reference sequence). CDR3 protein: CASSLSSGSSSYNEQFF. The CDR3 nucleotides are TGTGCCAGCAGTCTGAGTTCGGGGAGCAGCTCCTACAATGAGCAGTTCTTC. Combining the CDR3 with reference TRBV5-4 and TRBJ2-1 gives the whole variable domain ETGVTQSPTHLIKTRGQQVTLRCSSQSGHNTVSWYQQALGQGPQFIFQYYREEENGRGNFPPRFSGLQFPNYSSELNVNALELDDSALYLCASSLSSGSSSYNEQFFGPGTRLTVL.

This chain connects TRBV7-8 to TRBJ1-3, with D maybe TRBD1 (5 bases). V lost 4 bases, J lost 0 bases, and 13 bases lay in between. Germline V lookup: CDR1 SGHVS, CDR2 FQNEAQ. This CDR3 contains 16 residues. CDR3 in amino acids: CASSYAGPDSGNTIYF. CDR3 coding DNA: TGTGCCAGCAGCTACGCGGGACCGGACTCTGGAAACACCATATATTTT. The full variable domain, in which reference TRBV7-8 and TRBJ1-3 provide the parts outside the CDR3, is GAGVSQSPRYKVAKRGQDVALRCDPISGHVSLFWYQQALGQGPEFLTYFQNEAQLDKSGLPSDRFFAERPEGSVSTLKIQRTQQEDSAVYLCASSYAGPDSGNTIYFGEGSWLTVV.

The chain carries TRBV10-3 and TRBJ2-3, with TRBD2 identical over 10 bases. CDR3 length: 17 amino acids. Germline V lookup: CDR1 ENHRY, CDR2 SYGVKD. The V and J ends lost 8 bases and 1 base, in that order; junction bases with no gene match: 12. CDR3 DNA sequence: TGTGCCATCCAGGGGGCTAGCGGGAGTTCTCGCACAGATACGCAGTATTTT. Amino acids: CAIQGASGSSRTDTQYF.

The chain is built from TRBV5-6 and TRBJ2-5; TRBD2 matches at 8 bases. Looked up from germline, CDR1 is SGHDT and CDR2 is YYEEEE. This CDR3 region has 16 residues. V dropped 1 base and J dropped 5; count of bases not matched to a gene: 10. CDR3 protein: CASSLRLAGSRETQYF. The CDR3 DNA follows: TGTGCCAGCAGCTTGAGATTAGCGGGGTCTCGGGAGACCCAGTACTTC.

The gene calls are TRBV6-1 and TRBJ2-5, with D possibly being TRBD2 (6 bases). CDR3 size: 15 residues. The V gene's germline CDR1 is MNHNS and CDR2 SASEGT. Trimming pared 5 bases from V and 4 bases from J, leaving 17 bases between. CDR3 DNA sequence: TGTGCCAGCAGTTTAATCGGCGGGACTCCAGAGACCCAGTACTTC. Amino acids: CASSLIGGTPETQYF.

The chain joins TRBV27 to TRBJ2-3; D may be TRBD2 (7 bases). The length of the CDR3 is 14 residues. Germline V gene sequence: CDR1 MNHEY, CDR2 SMNVEV (reference sequence). With 0 bases removed from V and 8 bases from J, the gap between germline ends came to 12 bases. The DNA for the CDR3 is TGTGCCAGCAGTTTATCGGGGGGGCTCGGTACGCAGTATTTT. This encodes CASSLSGGLGTQYF.

The V and J genes are TRBV7-2 and TRBJ1-3; D not resolved. In germline, CDR1 is SGHTA, CDR2 FQGNSA. This CDR3 region has 15 residues. V shed 1 base and J shed 3 bases, with 10 bases lying between them. The DNA for the CDR3 is TGTGCCAGCAGCTTAGAACCGGGGAGTGGAAACACCATATATTTT. Translation: CASSLEPGSGNTIYF.

The chain uses TRBV5-1 and TRBJ2-2; 9 bases are shared with TRBD1. The CDR3 sequence is 18 residues long. Losses at the gene ends were 5 bases for V and 4 bases for J; bases not matched to a gene: 15. Germline lookup yields CDR1 SGHRS and CDR2 YFSETQ. This CDR3 reads CASRTKITGGTITGELFF. The CDR3 DNA is TGCGCCAGCAGAACAAAAATCACAGGGGGCACCATCACCGGGGAGCTGTTTTTT.

The chain carries TRBV4-2 and TRBJ1-2; D possibly corresponds to TRBD1 (5 bases). V lost 0 bases and J lost 1, with 9 bases in between. The length of the CDR3 is 15 residues. The V gene's germline CDR1 is LGHNA and CDR2 YNFKEQ. In DNA form, the CDR3 reads TGTGCCAGCAGCCAAGAGCACAGGCTTAACTATGGCTACACCTTC. It encodes CASSQEHRLNYGYTF.

This clone occurred a few times. The rearrangement joins TRBV10-3 to TRBJ1-1; TRBD1 is a possible D gene (5 bases). Trimming left V 8 bases short and J 3 bases short, with 16 bases between. Germline V gene data show CDR1 as ENHRY and CDR2 as SYGVKD. This CDR3 contains 14 residues. The CDR3 reads CAIAAGGTHTEAFF. In DNA form, the CDR3 reads TGTGCCATCGCAGCGGGGGGTACTCACACTGAAGCTTTCTTT.

V usage is TRBV7-6 and J usage is TRBJ2-1, with TRBD2 matching over 11 bases. V shed 5 bases, J shed 2 bases, and the junction held 5 bases outside the gene matches. CDR1 is SGHVS, CDR2 FNYEAQ, per germline. CDR3 length: 16 residues. The CDR3 bases are TGTGCCAGCAGCGCGACTAGCGGGGAAACCTACAATGAGCAGTTCTTC. Translating gives CASSATSGETYNEQFF.

V is TRBV5-1 and J is TRBJ2-5, with TRBD2 matching 11 bases. Per the germline V gene, CDR1 is SGHRS and CDR2 is YFSETQ. J was trimmed by 8 bases and V by 4 bases; bases with no gene match: 7. This CDR3 comprises 14 residues. CDR3 bases: TGCGCCAGCAGCGAGGGACTAGCGGCCCAAACCCAGTACTTC. Translating gives CASSEGLAAQTQYF.

The V gene is TRBV7-2, the J gene TRBJ2-1; possible D gene TRBD1, 5 bases. From germline, CDR1 is SGHTA and CDR2 FQGNSA. V lost 2 bases and J lost 2, with 7 bases in between. The CDR3 is 14 amino acids. For the CDR3, the DNA is TGTGCCAGCAGCTTAAGGACACCCTACAATGAGCAGTTCTTC. Protein sequence: CASSLRTPYNEQFF.

This chain joins TRBV5-5 and TRBJ2-7; D might be TRBD1 (6 bases). V dropped 1 base and J dropped 4 bases, with 6 bases sitting between them. The germline CDR1 and CDR2 sequences are SGHKS and YYEKEE (reference sequence). CDR3 length: 12 amino acids. Here the CDR3 DNA reads TGTGCCAGCAGCTTGACAGGGTACGAGCAGTACTTC. The encoded protein is CASSLTGYEQYF. Using reference TRBV5-5 and TRBJ2-7 for the parts outside the CDR3, the full variable domain is DAGVTQSPTHLIKTRGQQVTLRCSPISGHKSVSWYQQVLGQGPQFIFQYYEKEERGRGNFPDRFSARQFPNYSSELNVNALLLGDSALYLCASSLTGYEQYFGPGTRLTVT.

In this sample, this clone turned up once. This chain uses TRBV9 with TRBJ2-7, with TRBD1 matching over 11 bases. The CDR3 has 16 residues. Germline V gives CDR1 SGDLS, CDR2 YYNGEE. The V gene end was trimmed by 1 base and the J gene end by 6 bases; junction bases not matched to a gene: 9. CDR3 in DNA: TGTGCCAGCAGCGTACATGGGACAGGGGGTTCTAGCGAGCAGTACTTC. This gives the protein CASSVHGTGGSSEQYF.

This chain uses TRBV11-3 with TRBJ2-7, with D possibly TRBD2 on 5 matching bases. With 5 bases removed from V and 1 base from J, the gap between germline ends came to 12 bases. This CDR3 comprises 14 residues. The germline V gene encodes CDR1 SGHNT and CDR2 YENEEA. CDR3 nucleotide sequence: TGTGCCAGCAGCCGCGAGGGAACTTCCTACGAGCAGTACTTC. Its translation: CASSREGTSYEQYF.

The chain recombines TRBV7-8 with TRBJ2-1, with TRBD2 identical over 10 bases. Germline V gives CDR1 SGHVS, CDR2 FQNEAQ. V lost 5 bases to trimming and J lost 14 bases; unmatched junction nucleotides: 12. The CDR3 runs 14 residues. CDR3 sequence reads: CASSQRTSGEPEFF. The CDR3 nucleotides read TGTGCCAGCAGCCAAAGGACTAGCGGAGAGCCCGAGTTCTTC.

The chain recombines TRBV5-1 with TRBJ2-2; 14 nucleotides align to TRBD2. V trimming: 2 bases; J trimming: 6 bases; junction bases outside the gene matches: 6. CDR1 and CDR2 (germline): SGHRS, YFSETQ. The CDR3 covers 17 residues. This CDR3 reads CASSFELTSGGAGELFF. The CDR3 coding sequence is TGCGCCAGCAGCTTCGAACTGACTAGCGGGGGGGCCGGGGAGCTGTTTTTT.

This clone was observed a single time. The rearrangement joins TRBV11-2 to TRBJ2-2; weak D call: TRBD2 (6 bases). The CDR3 spans 16 residues. Deletions cut 6 bases from V and 6 bases from J, with 20 bases between. Germline CDR1 SGHAT, CDR2 FQNNGV. CDR3 sequence reads: CASRRDSGFLAGELFF. The CDR3 DNA reads TGTGCCAGCAGGCGGGACTCGGGTTTTTTAGCCGGGGAGCTGTTTTTT.

The V and J genes are TRBV4-2 and TRBJ1-6; D ambiguous. The CDR3 loop spans 15 amino acids. Trimming took off 0 bases at V and 8 bases at J, with 11 bases between the two ends. Germline V gene lookup returns CDR1 LGHNA and CDR2 YNFKEQ. The CDR3 sequence is CASSQEFRVDSPLHF. The CDR3 coding sequence is TGTGCCAGCAGCCAAGAATTCCGAGTAGATTCACCCCTCCACTTT.

CDR3 in DNA: TGCGCCAGCAGCTTCGGACAGATTGGGGAGACCCAGTACTTC. Protein product: CASSFGQIGETQYF. This sequence joins TRBV5-1 and TRBJ2-5, with TRBD1 as a possible D gene (6 bases). The V gene's germline CDR1 is SGHRS and CDR2 YFSETQ. The CDR3 has 14 amino acids. The V end lost 2 bases, the J end lost 5 bases, and 13 bases lay between the germline ends.

This clone was picked up a small number of times. J is TRBJ1-1 and V is TRBV15; D may be TRBD1 (5 bases). Germline CDR1 LNHNV, CDR2 YYDKDF (reference sequence). CDR3 length: 16 amino acids. The ends were cut back, 0 bases at V and 7 bases at J, with 18 bases in the middle. The CDR3 region is CATSRDVLGLDREAFF. CDR3 nucleotides: TGTGCCACCAGCAGAGATGTGTTGGGGCTTGACCGTGAAGCTTTCTTT.